Included here is one TCR beta chain sequence, with context. The antigen is unknown. These data are taken from a study of shared clonotypes between healthy human individuals. Overall study findings and caveats: Clonotypes shared by all four donors outscored non-shared clonotypes in generation probability. Only a few donors were included, so the genetic and exposure-history diversity represented was limited.

Those who donated, Caucasian adults without exception, all lived in Nashville, Tennessee. The CDR3 has 11 amino acids. Germline assignment: CDR1 DFQATT and CDR2 SNEGSKA (reference sequence). Trimming left V 3 bases short and J 8 bases short, with 10 bases between. The data were produced by immunoSEQ multiplex PCR, yet TCRdb's version contains in-frame clones alone and is incomplete. This sample has 2 million to 2.5 million clones, with under 95% found just once. The sequence came from a man aged 18 to 35 in good health. Some clones in this sample may be carry-over from other donors' samples. Material for sequencing was naive CD4+ T cells from PBMCs. Indicated subset: CD45RA+ positively selected. The V call is TRBV20-1, the J call TRBJ1-1; D unresolved. In DNA, the CDR3 is TGCAGTGCTAGCGTTGGGAACGAAGCTTTCTTT. It is translated as CSASVGNEAFF.